The 8 T cell receptor beta chains in this list originate from one sample, sequenced in a study of CD8+CD57+ T cells in acquired aplastic anemia. The template for TCR beta VDJ and CDR3 sequence profiling was genomic DNA. TCRdb reprocessed the reads via MiXCR and lists one record per CDR3 protein. The sample lists under 250,000 distinct CDR3 sequences; about 44% were seen once. Patients chosen for sequencing had CD8+CD57+ cells that had expanded, as shown by flow cytometry. What was sequenced was sorted CD4+, CD8+, or CD8+CD57+ T cells (not recorded which) from PBMCs. These receptors all come from a human donor with aplastic anemia.

On this clonotype itself: Compared with germline, one end of the junction differs, possibly owing to a read error. This sequence joins TRBV15 and TRBJ2-6; either TRBD1 or TRBD2 may fit D (5 bases each). From germline, CDR1 is LNHNV and CDR2 YYDKDF (reference sequence). The CDR3 totals 15 residues. The CDR3 loop reads CATRDGPSGANVLTF. As DNA, the CDR3 is TGTGCCACTCGGGACGGACCCTCTGGGGCTAACGTCCTGACTTTC.

At least ten counts were recorded for this clonotype. The chain combines TRBV6-6 with TRBJ2-7; tentatively, D is TRBD2 (5 bases). V was cut by 2 bases and J by 6 bases, with 8 bases left in between. The CDR3 totals 12 residues. Germline lookup yields CDR1 MNHNY and CDR2 SVGAGI (reference sequence). The CDR3, as DNA: TGTGCCAGCAGTTACGGGAGAGCCGAGCAGTACTTC. Translated, it gives CASSYGRAEQYF.

In this sample, this clonotype turned up many times. The V gene is TRBV20-1, the J gene TRBJ2-7, with D possibly TRBD2 on 6 matching bases. The length of the CDR3 is 13 residues. The V end was cut by 4 bases, the J end by 5 bases, with 15 bases between. In germline, CDR1 is DFQATT, CDR2 SNEGSKA (reference sequence). The CDR3 nucleotides are TGCAGTGCTACCCCCTCGGAGGGTGACGAGCAGTACTTC. Residues: CSATPSEGDEQYF.

The rearrangement joins TRBV12-5 to TRBJ1-2; no clear D gene. The CDR3 has 17 amino acids. CDR1 and CDR2 (germline): LGHNT, FRNRAP. V was shortened by 4 bases and J by 0 bases, with 18 bases between the two germline ends. The CDR3 loop reads CASGWVPARLANYGYTF. The DNA for the CDR3 is TGTGCTAGTGGTTGGGTCCCCGCCAGACTAGCTAACTATGGCTACACCTTC.

The rearrangement joins TRBV9 to TRBJ2-1, with D hard to call. This CDR3 region has 12 residues. Germline CDR1 and CDR2: SGDLS and YYNGEE. V lost 0 bases, J lost 9 bases, and 7 bases lay in between. This chain's CDR3 is CASSVGSGEQFF. Written as DNA, the CDR3 is TGTGCCAGCAGCGTAGGTTCGGGTGAGCAGTTCTTC.

In its sample, this clonotype was seen many times. The chain couples TRBV20-1 to TRBJ2-7, with D possibly TRBD2 on 6 matching bases. Germline CDR1 reads DFQATT; CDR2 reads SNEGSKA (reference sequence). The V and J ends lost 2 bases and 3 bases respectively, with 14 bases between them. The CDR3 covers 14 residues. The CDR3: CSARSLEGFYEQYF. The CDR3 region has the DNA TGCAGTGCTAGATCTTTGGAGGGTTTCTACGAGCAGTACTTC.

This clonotype has a handful of counts. This chain connects TRBV20-1 to TRBJ2-1, with 8 bases identical to TRBD2. The CDR3 runs 13 residues. Germline CDR1 DFQATT, CDR2 SNEGSKA (reference sequence). The CDR3 loop is CSVNGGEINEQFF. CDR3 nucleotides: TGCAGCGTCAACGGGGGGGAGATTAATGAGCAGTTCTTC.

This clonotype has just one count. Since a much larger clone is just one base distant, this may be a read error. CDR3 sequence (DNA): TGTACCAGCAGCCAGTCACTGGCGACTGAAGCTTTCTTT. Translating it yields CTSSQSLATEAFF. The V gene is TRBV4-2, the J gene TRBJ1-1; D gene unclear. In germline, CDR1 is LGHNA, CDR2 YNFKEQ. The CDR3 contains 13 residues.